A selection of T cell receptor beta chains follows, all from one sample in a study of T cells in Graves' hyperthyroidism and ophthalmopathy. One entry per CDR3 protein results from TCRdb running MiXCR on the multiplex PCR reads. The sample holds some 370,000 distinct CDR3 sequences; over 11% are singletons and the top ten take around 28%. Material: blood. The receptors were gathered from a man over 45 with Graves' ophthalmopathy. Each CDR3 is given with its conserved first and last residue. Each record gives: J gene, V gene, D gene, clone size, CDR3 protein, CDR3 DNA. A D gene is named only where the DNA matches it firmly. The size of a clone is reported for some rows only, either as once, few or many, or as a class for expanded clones.

J: TRBJ2-7; V: TRBV3-1; D: TRBD2; size: many; CDR3: CASRPTSGGSSYEQYF; DNA: TGTGCCAGCAGGCCGACTAGCGGGGGGAGCTCCTACGAGCAGTACTTC
J: TRBJ1-1; V: TRBV6-1; D: -; size: many; CDR3: CASSDAFSRGVSEAFF; DNA: TGTGCCAGCAGTGATGCTTTCTCCCGGGGGGTTTCTGAAGCTTTCTTT
J: TRBJ2-2; V: TRBV5-1; D: -; size: many; CDR3: CASSLEVSRGRNTGELFF; DNA: TGCGCCAGCAGCTTGGAGGTGTCTCGAGGAAGGAACACCGGGGAGCTGTTTTTT
J: TRBJ2-5; V: TRBV18; D: -; size: many; CDR3: CASSPGTTQETQYF; DNA: TGTGCCAGCTCACCAGGGACAACCCAAGAGACCCAGTACTTC
J: TRBJ2-1; V: TRBV11-2; D: -; size: many; CDR3: CASSSRETGEQFF; DNA: TGTGCCAGCAGCTCCCGAGAGACTGGCGAGCAGTTCTTC
J: TRBJ2-7; V: TRBV6-1; D: -; size: few; CDR3: CASRPKTGSYEQYF; DNA: TGTGCCAGCAGGCCCAAAACAGGGAGCTACGAGCAGTACTTC
J: TRBJ2-7; V: TRBV20-1; D: TRBD2; size: -; CDR3: CSALAGGTYEQYF; DNA: TGCAGTGCTTTAGCGGGAGGGACCTACGAGCAGTACTTC
J: TRBJ1-6; V: TRBV7-9; D: -; size: many; CDR3: CASSLDTAHNSPLHF; DNA: TGTGCCAGCAGCTTAGATACAGCCCATAATTCACCCCTCCACTTT
J: TRBJ2-1; V: TRBV7-9; D: TRBD2; size: few; CDR3: CASSASGRLHEQFF; DNA: TGTGCCAGCAGCGCAAGCGGGAGACTCCATGAGCAGTTCTTC
J: TRBJ2-3; V: TRBV10-2; D: -; size: -; CDR3: CASRRSIAVITDTQYF; DNA: TGCGCCAGCAGACGGTCGATAGCGGTTATCACAGATACGCAGTATTTT
J: TRBJ2-7; V: TRBV10-3; D: TRBD2; size: -; CDR3: CAIRGLAAGYVEQYF; DNA: TGTGCCATCAGGGGACTAGCGGCAGGTTATGTCGAGCAGTACTTC
J: TRBJ1-2; V: TRBV18; D: -; size: many; CDR3: CASSPEGRINYGYTF; DNA: TGTGCCAGCTCACCAGAGGGACGGATCAACTATGGCTACACCTTC
J: TRBJ2-1; V: TRBV3-1; D: TRBD2; size: few; CDR3: CASSQVPSGRRYNEQFF; DNA: TGTGCCAGCAGCCAGGTGCCTAGCGGGAGAAGGTACAATGAGCAGTTCTTC
J: TRBJ2-1; V: TRBV5-1; D: TRBD2; size: many; CDR3: CASSVTSGSSYNEQFF; DNA: TGCGCCAGCAGCGTGACTAGCGGAAGCTCCTACAATGAGCAGTTCTTC
J: TRBJ2-1; V: TRBV7-9; D: -; size: many; CDR3: CASSLAQGLINEQFF; DNA: TGTGCCAGCAGCTTAGCGCAAGGGCTCATCAATGAGCAGTTCTTC
J: TRBJ2-5; V: TRBV27; D: TRBD2; size: many; CDR3: CASSQGLAGPNQETQYF; DNA: TGTGCCAGCAGCCAGGGACTAGCGGGACCAAACCAAGAGACCCAGTACTTC
J: TRBJ2-1; V: TRBV11-1; D: TRBD2; size: -; CDR3: CASSFPGLAGVSSYNEQFF; DNA: TGTGCCAGCAGCTTCCCGGGACTAGCGGGAGTATCCTCCTACAATGAGCAGTTCTTC
J: TRBJ2-1; V: TRBV11-2; D: TRBD2; size: many; CDR3: CASSSLAGSEQFF; DNA: TGTGCCAGCAGCTCATTAGCGGGAAGCGAGCAGTTCTTC
J: TRBJ1-1; V: TRBV11-2; D: -; size: -; CDR3: CASSFRGTFSEAFF; DNA: TGTGCCAGCAGCTTCCGGGGTACTTTCTCGGAAGCTTTCTTT
J: TRBJ2-1; V: TRBV12-5; D: TRBD2; size: many; CDR3: CATAPTSGTSSYNEQFF; DNA: TGTGCTACCGCCCCTACTAGCGGAACAAGCTCCTACAATGAGCAGTTCTTC
J: TRBJ2-3; V: TRBV9; D: -; size: -; CDR3: CASSVDWSARAHTDTQYF; DNA: TGTGCCAGCAGCGTAGATTGGTCGGCTCGGGCACACACAGATACGCAGTATTTT
J: TRBJ2-3; V: TRBV28; D: TRBD2; size: many; CDR3: CASLSLLGLAGVGTDTQYF; DNA: TGTGCCAGCCTCAGTCTTCTGGGACTAGCGGGAGTCGGCACAGATACGCAGTATTTT
J: TRBJ2-7; V: TRBV7-3; D: -; size: -; CDR3: CASSLTPNPYEQYF; DNA: TGTGCCAGCAGCTTAACCCCTAACCCCTACGAGCAGTACTTC
J: TRBJ2-3; V: TRBV12-3/TRBV12-4; D: TRBD2; size: many; CDR3: CASRRGLAGSTDTQYF; DNA: TGTGCCAGCAGGCGAGGACTAGCGGGAAGCACAGATACGCAGTATTTT
J: TRBJ2-1; V: TRBV19; D: TRBD2; size: -; CDR3: CASTRIAGGDNEQFF; DNA: TGTGCCAGTACCAGAATAGCGGGAGGGGACAATGAGCAGTTCTTC
J: TRBJ2-6; V: TRBV10-2; D: TRBD2; size: -; CDR3: CASSGQGGGANVLTF; DNA: TGCGCCAGCAGTGGTCAGGGAGGGGGGGCCAACGTCCTGACTTTC
J: TRBJ2-7; V: TRBV6-1; D: -; size: -; CDR3: CASSDFRRGETYEQYF; DNA: TGTGCCAGCAGTGACTTCAGGAGGGGGGAGACCTACGAGCAGTACTTC